This T cell receptor (beta chain) was recovered during a study of blood T cell repertoires in COVID-19. The sample holds a few counts of this clone. TCRdb keeps only in-frame clones here, not all; method: immunoSEQ multiplex PCR. The sample has roughly 140,000 clones; 80% to 90% are singletons. Trimming stripped 5 bases from V and 7 bases from J, with 14 bases between. Germline lookup yields CDR1 MNHEY and CDR2 SVGAGI. The CDR3 totals 13 residues. This TCR came from a middle-aged woman with acute or convalescent COVID-19. Sequenced: peripheral blood. The chain is built from TRBV6-5 and TRBJ1-2; a weak D match, TRBD1 (5 bases). In nucleotides, the CDR3 is TGTGCCAGCAGTAGCGGGACCGATGGTGGCTACACCTTC. It yields the protein CASSSGTDGGYTF.